The sequence of this TCR beta chain was determined in a study of blood T cell repertoires in COVID-19 (dated by TCRdb to about 2020). Context from the whole study: Samples covering the acute and convalescent phases of COVID-19 were provided by collaborators in the United States, Italy and Spain. The prospective study material was composed of cDNA or gDNA derived from T cells, B-cell-depleted T cells, or PBMCs. The dataset comprised deeply sampled blood TCRbeta repertoires from subjects exposed to, actively infected with, or recovered from COVID-19. The repertoires were released in a freely available public database intended as a resource for research on the immune response to SARS-CoV-2. The samples were drawn from the first 160 participants of the ongoing ImmuneRACE study and from some 1,300 subjects provided by 6 global collaborators. Sample metadata almost always included a de-identified subject ID, COVID-19 status, age in years and sex. HLA class I and class II types, where available, came from metadata supplied by the sample provider rather than from assay-based typing. On the study overall, not on this receptor specifically: How much clinical and demographic metadata was included differed by source and by participant, and the metadata was provided uncurated.

The immunoSEQ Assay, a bias-controlled multiplex PCR, was used to amplify TCRbeta CDR3 regions from genomic DNA. The paper's processing steps were these. Nucleated cell counts per sample were estimated from amplification of reference gene primers within the assay. To quantify the absolute abundance of each unique TCRbeta CDR3 rearrangement, sequence reads were collapsed and filtered. For each sample, productive Simpson clonality was calculated as the square root of Simpson's diversity index across productive rearrangements. TCRdb obtained this table from immuneACCESS and retained in-frame rearrangements with V and J assigned. These tables miss some clones; where compared with another copy, unresolved V genes account for less than half of the shortfall, and the remainder is unexplained. From that table come the V and J calls and clone size; the DNA was used to work out D and trimming. For this sample there are 200,000 to 300,000 clones; about 80% appear just once. The ten largest clones add up to roughly 9.6% of the sample.

CDR1 is given as LGHDT and CDR2 as YNNKEL, both from the germline V gene (reference sequence). Reading from cysteine to phenylalanine, the CDR3 counts 16 amino acids. Only the CDR3 part of the read is kept: 48 bases, read in frame from the first base. At the junction V is shortened by 1 base and J by 6 bases, with 15 bases in between. To note about this clone: Its antigen target is currently unknown. No base qualities exist here, and no much larger clone lies one base off it.

The collaborating institutions used their own protocols to collect whole blood in K2EDTA tubes. For TCRbeta analysis, collaborators shipped samples as frozen whole blood, isolated PBMCs, or DNA extracted from either of those sample types. Material for sequencing was peripheral blood. The receptor comes from a woman aged 80 or over with acute or convalescent COVID-19. The rearrangement combines TRBV3-1 (or the pseudogene TRBV3-2) with TRBJ2-2; the D region possibly corresponds to TRBD2 (7 bases align). The DNA reads as follows: TGTGCCAGCAGCCAAGGTCTCGGGGGGCGGGCCGGGGAGCTGTTTTTT. The translation is CASSQGLGGRAGELFF.